The text below deals with one TCR beta chain. No antigen is known for it. 200 to 250 ng DNA, tens of thousands of T cell genomes, went into each sorted-subset replicate PCR. Profiling relied on immunoSEQ multiplex PCR, and the TCRdb table lists in-frame clones only, not all of them. This sample carries over a million clones, about 76% of them seen once, and the ten largest clones take approximately 1.5%. Partitioning of CD4+ cells yielded a CD45RA+ naive subset and a CD45RA-negative memory subset. This sample was included in a study of shared clonotypes between healthy human individuals. Regarding the study as a whole: Naive subsets, compared against memory subsets, generally had larger estimated richness values.

After removal of 3 bases from V and 4 bases from J, the junction contained 3 bases not matched to a gene. This CDR3 comprises 15 residues. CDR1 and CDR2 (germline): KGHSH, LQKENI. The V and J genes are TRBV18 and TRBJ2-2, with TRBD1 identical over 9 bases. The sample was memory CD4+ T cells sorted from blood. Documented subset: CD45RA-negative fraction. The TCR originated in a man aged 18 to 29 in good health. The CDR3 is CASSPGQGFTGELFF. The CDR3 region has the DNA TGTGCCAGCTCACCGGGACAGGGATTCACCGGGGAGCTGTTTTTT.